The T cell receptor (beta chain) under discussion was sequenced for a study of cytomegalovirus exposure and HLA in healthy donors. Some clones are missing from TCRdb's copy, which holds only in-frame ones; the method was immunoSEQ multiplex PCR. The sample records approximately 56,000 clones, more than 90% being singletons. Trimming left V 5 bases short and J 0 bases short, with 17 bases between. CDR1 is SGHTA, CDR2 FQGNSA, per germline. The CDR3 is 17 residues long. Whole-study findings and limits: It was 150 or so TCR beta chains that were listed as cytomegalovirus-associated. The TCR clusters that emerged in the first cohort tended, a later analysis found, to co-occur in the 120 or so validation repertoires.

As for this clone: What it binds is unknown.

The material sequenced was PBMCs. This TCR was sampled from a man younger than 35 in good health and CMV-seronegative. This chain links TRBV7-2 with TRBJ1-3, with a weak D call TRBD1 (5 bases). The CDR3 loop is CASSPDGGISSGNTIYF. The CDR3 region has the DNA TGTGCCAGCAGCCCAGATGGGGGGATTAGCTCTGGAAACACCATATATTTT.